This T cell receptor beta chain was documented in a study of ipilimumab plus nivolumab after autologous stem cell transplantation. Sequencing used immunoSEQ multiplex PCR; TCRdb keeps in-frame clones, though not all of them. This repertoire shows tens of thousands of clones, around 74% found once; its top ten account for roughly 25%. The CDR3 spans 14 residues. Trimming took off 5 bases at V and 0 bases at J, with 11 bases between the two ends. Germline values: CDR1 GTSNPN, CDR2 SVGIG (reference sequence). The material was PBMCs, obtained in a trial of ipilimumab plus nivolumab as post-transplant consolidation. The J gene is TRBJ1-3, the V gene TRBV30, with a possible D match to TRBD1 (5 bases). This TCR came from a male donor with diffuse large B-cell lymphoma. The CDR3 bases are TGTGCCTGGGGGACGGCCAGCTCTGGAAACACCATATATTTT. This sequence encodes CAWGTASSGNTIYF. The entire variable domain, with the rest obtained from reference TRBV30 and TRBJ1-3, is as follows: SQTIHQWPATLVQPVGSPLSLECTVEGTSNPNLYWYRQAAGRGLQLLFYSVGIGQISSEVPQNLSASRPQDRQFILSSKKLLLSDSGFYLCAWGTASSGNTIYFGEGSWLTVV.